One and the same sample provided the 23 T cell receptor beta chains below, sequenced in a study of T cells expressing NK-cell markers. TCRdb reprocessed the 5' RACE reads, with one entry per CDR3 protein and no DNA. The sample's table shows 200,000 to 300,000 distinct CDR3 sequences. Sequencing used blood T cells: a sorted CD56 or NKG2C T cell subset, CD4+ or CD8+ T cells, or bulk PBMC T cells (not recorded which). Every receptor here comes from a woman between 18 and 70 years old in good health.

J is TRBJ1-1 and V is TRBV6-6; TCRdb indicates TRBD1, and absent DNA this call remains unverified. This CDR3 spans 13 amino acids. Germline lookup yields CDR1 MNHNY and CDR2 SVGAGI (reference sequence). The CDR3 here is CASSYTGNTEAFF.

The chain employs TRBV7-8 and TRBJ1-1; TCRdb's assignment of TRBD1 cannot be checked, as there is no DNA. This CDR3 has 13 residues. Germline lookup yields CDR1 SGHVS and CDR2 FQNEAQ. The chain's CDR3 is CASSERQGSVAFF.

This chain joins TRBV27 and TRBJ2-5; with no DNA, the TCRdb D assignment of TRBD2 cannot be verified. Germline loops: CDR1 MNHEY, CDR2 SMNVEV (reference sequence). This CDR3 spans 16 amino acids. The CDR3 reads CASSLRVAGHQETQYF.

V is TRBV20-1 and J is TRBJ2-1; without DNA, the TCRdb call of TRBD2 cannot be checked. Germline CDR1 is DFQATT and CDR2 is SNEGSKA (reference sequence). CDR3 length equals 15 residues. CDR3 residues: CSARTSGMTYNEQFF.

The rearrangement links TRBV6-5 to TRBJ2-2; TCRdb reports TRBD2, a call that lacks DNA to check it against. From germline, CDR1 is MNHEY and CDR2 SVGAGI. The CDR3 extends over 16 amino acids. CDR3 region: CASSYSGTSNTGELFF.

The CDR3 sequence: CASSPGGDRLSGNTIYF. The chain couples TRBV18 to TRBJ1-3. Per the germline V gene, CDR1 is KGHSH and CDR2 is LQKENI. The CDR3 runs to 17 residues.

This chain uses TRBV10-3 with TRBJ2-7. Germline CDR1 is ENHRY and CDR2 is SYGVKD. This CDR3 is 14 amino acids long. CDR3 sequence: CAISESYTTYEQYF.

The chain combines TRBV7-9 with TRBJ2-1. This CDR3 region has 15 residues. The V gene's germline CDR1 is SEHNR and CDR2 FQNEAQ (reference sequence). The CDR3 protein is CASSLLLGNSDEQFF.

V is TRBV7-6 and J is TRBJ2-3; with no DNA, the TCRdb D assignment of TRBD1 cannot be verified. The CDR3 loop spans 14 amino acids. Germline V gives CDR1 SGHVS, CDR2 FNYEAQ. The chain's CDR3 is CASSLAAWGDTQYF.

This chain uses TRBV7-3 with TRBJ1-1; TCRdb names TRBD1, which stays unverified in the absence of DNA. Germline V CDR1 and CDR2: SGHTA, FQGTGA. The CDR3 covers 15 residues. The CDR3 spells CASSLGSGGSTEAFF.

Here the CDR3 reads CASSPDHYAVRQFF. The V call is TRBV7-2, the J call TRBJ2-1. Germline values: CDR1 SGHTA, CDR2 FQGNSA. CDR3 size: 14 residues.

The CDR3 loop is CASSPGQVNEKLFF. The chain links TRBV12-3 or TRBV12-4 to TRBJ1-4; TCRdb proposes TRBD1, but this gene call is untestable without DNA. The CDR3 consists of 14 residues.

V gene TRBV6-5 combines with J gene TRBJ2-7; the TRBD2 assignment by TCRdb is unverifiable without DNA. This CDR3 is built from 15 residues. Germline V CDR1 and CDR2: MNHEY, SVGAGI. The CDR3 protein is CASSYSAAGAYEQYF.

The chain uses TRBV10-3 and TRBJ2-1; as DNA is missing, the TRBD2 call by TCRdb cannot be tested. The CDR3 loop spans 16 amino acids. Germline V gene lookup returns CDR1 ENHRY and CDR2 SYGVKD. This CDR3 reads CAITSSRGGQWYEQFF.

J is TRBJ2-3 and V is TRBV20-1; TCRdb's assignment of TRBD1 cannot be checked, as there is no DNA. This CDR3 has 14 amino acids. Germline V gene sequence: CDR1 DFQATT, CDR2 SNEGSKA (reference sequence). CDR3 residues: CSAEGRGSTDTQYF.

V is TRBV20-1 and J is TRBJ1-1. Germline loops: CDR1 DFQATT, CDR2 SNEGSKA (reference sequence). The CDR3 loop spans 11 amino acids. CDR3 sequence: CSARDWDEAFF.

This chain links TRBV12-3 or TRBV12-4 with TRBJ1-1. CDR3 length equals 14 residues. The CDR3 sequence: CASSFGRGNTEAFF.

V is TRBV27 and J is TRBJ2-7. CDR3 size: 15 residues. Germline loops: CDR1 MNHEY, CDR2 SMNVEV (reference sequence). This chain's CDR3 is CASSLSPVTSYEQYF.

The chain employs TRBV20-1 and TRBJ1-4; TCRdb names TRBD1, which stays unverified in the absence of DNA. CDR3 length: 13 residues. CDR1 and CDR2 from the germline V gene are DFQATT and SNEGSKA (reference sequence). The CDR3 spells CSANRQDNEKLFF.

The rearrangement uses TRBV28 and TRBJ2-2; TCRdb indicates TRBD1, and absent DNA this call remains unverified. The CDR3 sequence is 13 residues long. Per the germline V gene, CDR1 is MDHEN and CDR2 is SYDVKM. The CDR3 spells CASTPRATRELFF.

The rearrangement links TRBV6-2 or TRBV6-3 to TRBJ2-3; TCRdb's D call, TRBD1, is unchecked because there is no DNA. From germline, CDR1 is MNHEY and CDR2 SVGEGT. This CDR3 comprises 11 residues. Here the CDR3 reads CASTRGLTQYF.

The gene calls are TRBV20-1 and TRBJ2-1; TCRdb picks TRBD1, but there is no DNA to check that call. The CDR3 has 13 amino acids. CDR1 DFQATT and CDR2 SNEGSKA come from the germline V gene (reference sequence). CDR3: CSARGGWRSEQFF.

CDR3 amino acids: CASSLWTGRSSYNSPLHF. The chain joins TRBV9 to TRBJ1-6; TCRdb's D call of TRBD1 is untestable without DNA. CDR3 length: 18 residues. Germline CDR1 is SGDLS and CDR2 is YYNGEE.